Listed here are 5 T cell receptor beta chains from one sample, sequenced in a study of PD-L1 blockade in urothelial cancer. The repertoire was sequenced with immunoSEQ multiplex PCR; TCRdb's copy has only in-frame clones and lacks some. The table includes 20,000 to 30,000 clones, approximately 84% detected once. This specimen was PBMCs, taken around atezolizumab (anti-PD-L1) treatment. The source of these receptors is a man between 65 and 79 years old with urothelial cancer.

The V and J genes are TRBV5-1 and TRBJ2-1, with D possibly matching TRBD2 (6 bases). Trimming took 5 bases from V and 8 from J, leaving 17 bases between them. This CDR3 region has 14 residues. Germline CDR1 reads SGHRS; CDR2 reads YFSETQ. The chain's CDR3 is CASSGMTAGDEQFF. The CDR3 DNA follows: TGCGCCAGCAGTGGGATGACAGCGGGTGATGAGCAGTTCTTC.

CDR3 bases: TGCGCCAGCAGCCCACTTGGGACAGCTGATTCCACTGAAGCTTTCTTT. It codes for CASSPLGTADSTEAFF. The V gene is TRBV4-1, the J gene TRBJ1-1, with 7 nucleotides matching TRBD1. Germline V gene data show CDR1 as MGHRA and CDR2 as YSYEKL. The J segment lost 4 bases and the V segment lost 4 bases, leaving 12 bases of the junction unmatched. The CDR3 consists of 16 residues.

V and J are TRBV28 and TRBJ1-1; TRBD1 agrees at 8 bases. V trimming: 8 bases; J trimming: 3 bases; junction bases outside the gene matches: 5. Germline lookup yields CDR1 MDHEN and CDR2 SYDVKM. There are 13 residues in the CDR3. This chain's CDR3 is CASGQGSYTEAFF. The CDR3 nucleotides are TGTGCCAGCGGACAGGGTAGCTACACTGAAGCTTTCTTT.

The chain is built from TRBV10-1 and TRBJ2-6; no reliable D call. V was pared by 7 bases and J by 0 bases, with 16 bases between. The CDR3 length is 17 residues. Germline V gene data show CDR1 as WNHNN and CDR2 as SYGVQD (reference sequence). The CDR3 bases are TGCGCCAGCAAAGGTCATAGACTCGACTCTGGGGCCAACGTCCTGACTTTC. Translated, it gives CASKGHRLDSGANVLTF.

This clone was seen only a few times. The rearrangement joins TRBV19 to TRBJ2-2; 11 bases align to TRBD2. The CDR3 sequence is 15 residues long. With 6 bases clipped from V and 5 bases from J, the junction kept 5 bases outside the gene matches. Germline CDR1 reads LNHDA; CDR2 reads SQIVND (reference sequence). The CDR3 DNA is TGTGCCAGTAGACTAGCGGGAGAAGGAACCGGGGAGCTGTTTTTT. This encodes CASRLAGEGTGELFF.